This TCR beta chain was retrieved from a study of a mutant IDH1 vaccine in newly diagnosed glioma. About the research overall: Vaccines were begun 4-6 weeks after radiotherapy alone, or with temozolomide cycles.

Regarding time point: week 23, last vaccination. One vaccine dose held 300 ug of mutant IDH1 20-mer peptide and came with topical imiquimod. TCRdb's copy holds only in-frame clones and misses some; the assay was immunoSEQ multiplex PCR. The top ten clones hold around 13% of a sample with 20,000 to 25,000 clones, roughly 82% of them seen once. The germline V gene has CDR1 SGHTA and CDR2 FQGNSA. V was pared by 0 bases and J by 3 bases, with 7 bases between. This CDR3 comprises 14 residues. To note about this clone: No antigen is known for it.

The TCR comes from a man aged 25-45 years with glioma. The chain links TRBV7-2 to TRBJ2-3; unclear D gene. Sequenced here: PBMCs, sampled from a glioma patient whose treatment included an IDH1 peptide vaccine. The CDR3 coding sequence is TGTGCCAGCAGCTTAGCCAGACTGACAGATACGCAGTATTTT. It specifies CASSLARLTDTQYF.